These 22 T cell receptor beta chains were all obtained from the same sample, sequenced in a study of T cells after yellow fever vaccination. Via MiXCR, TCRdb re-called the 5' RACE reads, giving one row per CDR3 protein. This sample carries hundreds of thousands of distinct CDR3 sequences, around 21% of them seen once, and the ten largest clones take about 13%. The sequenced sample was PBMCs, obtained 15 days after the yellow fever booster vaccination. The receptors originated from a man younger than 40 who received the YFV17D yellow fever vaccine.

The rearrangement links TRBV7-9 to TRBJ2-5; tentatively, D is TRBD2 (5 bases). The V end lost 7 bases, the J end lost 4 bases, and 10 bases lay between the germline ends. Germline assignment: CDR1 SEHNR and CDR2 FQNEAQ (reference sequence). The CDR3 totals 12 residues. The CDR3 DNA reads as TGTGCCAGCACCGAAGGAGGAGAGACCCAGTACTTC. This translates into CASTEGGETQYF.

This chain links TRBV10-2 with TRBJ2-1; no firm D call. The germline V gene encodes CDR1 WSHSY and CDR2 SAAADI. This CDR3 is 16 amino acids long. Between the trimmed V and J ends, which lost 6 bases and 0 bases, there was a span of 15 bases. CDR3 in DNA: TGCGCCAGCAGCGTTAACGGACGTTTCTCCTACAATGAGCAGTTCTTC. This translates into CASSVNGRFSYNEQFF.

V gene TRBV28 combines with J gene TRBJ2-7; 7 nucleotides align to TRBD2. V shed 7 bases and J 6 bases; nucleotides not matched to a gene: 9. This CDR3 has 13 residues. CDR1 and CDR2 (germline): MDHEN, SYDVKM. CDR3 sequence (DNA): TGTGCCAGCAAACCGGTCCCGGGGGGCGAGCAGTACTTC. This encodes CASKPVPGGEQYF. Drawing the rest from reference TRBV28 and TRBJ2-7, the complete variable domain is DVKVTQSSRYLVKRTGEKVFLECVQDMDHENMFWYRQDPGLGLRLIYFSYDVKMKEKGDIPEGYSVSREKKERFSLILESASTNQTSMYLCASKPVPGGEQYFGPGTRLTVT.

This chain links TRBV5-6 with TRBJ2-1; the D is unclear. The V gene's germline CDR1 is SGHDT and CDR2 YYEEEE. The CDR3 spans 13 residues. V was pared by 2 bases and J by 4 bases, with 7 bases between. The CDR3 sequence: CASSFGPYNEQFF. CDR3 sequence (DNA): TGTGCCAGCAGCTTTGGCCCGTACAATGAGCAGTTCTTC. Together with reference TRBV5-6 and TRBJ2-1, the CDR3 gives the full variable domain: DAGVTQSPTHLIKTRGQQVTLRCSPKSGHDTVSWYQQALGQGPQFIFQYYEEEERQRGNFPDRFSGHQFPNYSSELNVNALLLGDSALYLCASSFGPYNEQFFGPGTRLTVL.

This clonotype was observed a handful of times. The J gene is TRBJ1-1, the V gene TRBV5-1, with D uncertain. The germline gives CDR1 SGHRS, CDR2 YFSETQ. V lost 0 bases to trimming and J lost 0 bases, with 12 bases between them. The CDR3 has 16 residues. The CDR3, as DNA: TGCGCCAGCAGCTTGGATGGGAGTGTTGTGAACACTGAAGCTTTCTTT. This encodes CASSLDGSVVNTEAFF.

The gene calls are TRBV4-1 and TRBJ1-1; tentative D call: TRBD1 (6 bases). V gave up 0 bases and J gave up 1 base, with 15 bases separating them. The CDR3 consists of 17 residues. Germline V lookup: CDR1 MGHRA, CDR2 YSYEKL. Written as DNA, the CDR3 is TGCGCCAGCAGCCAAGATCGTACAGGGCTTGCGAACACTGAAGCTTTCTTT. Protein: CASSQDRTGLANTEAFF.

The chain carries TRBV7-2 and TRBJ2-4; D is ambiguous. CDR1 and CDR2 from the germline V gene are SGHTA and FQGNSA. CDR3 size: 13 residues. Deletions cut 5 bases from V and 6 bases from J, with 11 bases between. In DNA form, the CDR3 reads TGTGCCAGCAGCGACTCATTCCCAAACATTCAGTACTTC. It translates to CASSDSFPNIQYF. The full variable domain, its missing parts supplied by reference TRBV7-2 and TRBJ2-4, is GAGVSQSPSNKVTEKGKDVELRCDPISGHTALYWYRQSLGQGLEFLIYFQGNSAPDKSGLPSDRFSAERTGGSVSTLTIQRTQQEDSAVYLCASSDSFPNIQYFGAGTRLSVL.

The chain recombines TRBV7-9 with TRBJ2-1; TRBD2 aligns across 7 bases. The CDR3 is made up of 16 amino acids. Losses at the gene ends were 3 bases for V and 8 bases for J; bases not matched to a gene: 13. CDR1 SEHNR and CDR2 FQNEAQ come from the germline V gene (reference sequence). CDR3 nucleotides: TGTGCCAGCAGCTTCGTTCGAGCGGGATTCTTTTATGAGCAGTTCTTC. The encoded protein is CASSFVRAGFFYEQFF. The full variable domain, in which reference TRBV7-9 and TRBJ2-1 provide the parts outside the CDR3, is DTGVSQNPRHKITKRGQNVTFRCDPISEHNRLYWYRQTLGQGPEFLTYFQNEAQLEKSRLLSDRFSAERPKGSFSTLEIQRTEQGDSAMYLCASSFVRAGFFYEQFFGPGTRLTVL.

The CDR3 DNA reads TGCAGTGCTAGAGGCCAAATCGGGAAGGCTAATGAAAAACTGTTTTTT. Its translation: CSARGQIGKANEKLFF. The rearrangement links TRBV20-1 to TRBJ1-4; no reliable D call. Germline V gene lookup returns CDR1 DFQATT and CDR2 SNEGSKA (reference sequence). The V and J ends lost 1 base and 3 bases respectively, with 15 bases between them. The CDR3 has 16 amino acids.

In its sample, this clonotype was seen a few times. The chain links TRBV28 to TRBJ2-5, with TRBD2 matching over 9 bases. V dropped 6 bases and J dropped 5; count of bases not matched to a gene: 10. The germline gives CDR1 MDHEN, CDR2 SYDVKM. The CDR3 has 15 residues. The CDR3 region is CASSLMVAGVETQYF. CDR3 bases: TGTGCCAGCAGCCTGATGGTAGCGGGAGTTGAGACCCAGTACTTC.

This chain joins TRBV12-3 or TRBV12-4 and TRBJ2-5; D uncertain. CDR3 length: 13 amino acids. Between the trimmed V and J ends, which lost 5 bases and 4 bases, there was a span of 11 bases. Here the CDR3 DNA reads TGTGCCAGCAGTCCCCCAAGGCCAGAGACCCAGTACTTC. Its translation: CASSPPRPETQYF.

There are a few counts of this clonotype. The rearrangement joins TRBV5-1 to TRBJ2-1; D possibly corresponds to TRBD2 (6 bases). The CDR3 is 15 residues long. Trimming took off 1 base at V and 3 bases at J, with 11 bases between the two ends. CDR1 and CDR2 (germline): SGHRS, YFSETQ. The chain's CDR3 is CASSLFPGDYNEQFF. CDR3 in DNA: TGCGCCAGCAGCTTGTTCCCGGGGGACTACAATGAGCAGTTCTTC.

This clonotype was picked up a small number of times. The gene calls are TRBV27 and TRBJ2-3; D call uncertain. Deletions cut 3 bases from V and 6 bases from J, with 13 bases between. Germline-derived CDR1 and CDR2 are MNHEY and SMNVEV (reference sequence). The CDR3 consists of 14 residues. In DNA form, the CDR3 reads TGTGCCAGCAGTTTGGACGGGTTATCGGATACGCAGTATTTT. This translates into CASSLDGLSDTQYF.

The chain combines TRBV10-3 with TRBJ2-5; 10 positions agree with TRBD1. Germline-derived CDR1 and CDR2 are ENHRY and SYGVKD. CDR3 length equals 16 residues. With 2 bases clipped from V and 5 bases from J, the junction kept 8 bases outside the gene matches. The CDR3 spells CAISEGSGGQGETQYF. The CDR3 coding sequence is TGTGCCATCAGTGAGGGGTCGGGGGGACAGGGGGAGACCCAGTACTTC.

This clonotype was found a few times. The genes are TRBV29-1 and TRBJ2-1; TRBD2 matches at 9 bases. The CDR3 totals 12 residues. The trim removed 4 bases at V and 7 bases at J, leaving 2 bases unmatched. Germline V gives CDR1 SQVTM, CDR2 ANQGSEA. The chain's CDR3 is CSVASGINEQFF. CDR3 nucleotides: TGCAGCGTTGCTAGCGGGATTAATGAGCAGTTCTTC.

The V call is TRBV20-1, the J call TRBJ2-7, with TRBD2 matching 10 bases. The germline gives CDR1 DFQATT, CDR2 SNEGSKA (reference sequence). The CDR3 contains 15 residues. The J segment lost 4 bases and the V segment lost 6 bases, leaving 12 bases of the junction unmatched. For the CDR3, the DNA is TGCAGTGCGGAGGACCCCGGGACTAGCGCTTACGAGCAGTACTTC. It is translated as CSAEDPGTSAYEQYF.

V gene TRBV4-3 combines with J gene TRBJ2-2; TRBD2 matches 8 bases. V shed 1 base and J 3 bases; nucleotides not matched to a gene: 1. The CDR3 has 15 residues. Germline CDR1 reads LGHNA; CDR2 reads YSLEER. The CDR3 bases are TGCGCCAGCAGCCAAGCGGGAGGGCACACCGGGGAGCTGTTTTTT. Protein sequence: CASSQAGGHTGELFF.

This clonotype was detected only a few times. The V gene is TRBV18, the J gene TRBJ2-1, with D perhaps TRBD2 (6 bases). CDR3 length equals 12 residues. Germline V gene data show CDR1 as KGHSH and CDR2 as LQKENI. With 5 bases removed from V and 9 bases from J, the gap between germline ends came to 11 bases. The CDR3 loop reads CASSTVGSEQFF. Here the CDR3 DNA reads TGTGCCAGCTCAACGGTCGGGAGTGAGCAGTTCTTC. Complete variable domain (other parts from reference TRBV18 and TRBJ2-1): NAGVMQNPRHLVRRRGQEARLRCSPMKGHSHVYWYRQLPEEGLKFMVYLQKENIIDESGMPKERFSAEFPKEGPSILRIQQVVRGDSAAYFCASSTVGSEQFFGPGTRLTVL.

This clonotype was picked up a small number of times. The V gene is TRBV11-2, the J gene TRBJ2-3; D is unresolved. Germline lookup yields CDR1 SGHAT and CDR2 FQNNGV. The CDR3 runs 12 residues. The V end was cut by 5 bases, the J end by 5 bases, with 8 bases between. This chain's CDR3 is CASSPIGDTQYF. In DNA form, the CDR3 reads TGTGCCAGCAGCCCAATAGGAGATACGCAGTATTTT.

The rearrangement joins TRBV14 to TRBJ2-1; 10 nucleotides agree with TRBD2. V lost 4 bases, J lost 6 bases, and 6 bases stayed unmatched. The CDR3 contains 15 residues. Germline loops: CDR1 SGHDN, CDR2 FVKESK. DNA of the CDR3: TGTGCCAGCAGCCTCGGACTAGCGGTAACCAATGAGCAGTTCTTC. It encodes CASSLGLAVTNEQFF.

The table lists this clonotype with many counts. The V and J genes are TRBV12-3 or TRBV12-4 and TRBJ1-4; TRBD1 aligns across 7 bases. V was clipped by 5 bases and J by 8 bases; unmatched bases: 5. CDR3 length: 13 residues. Written as DNA, the CDR3 is TGTGCCAGCAGTAGGGCAGGGGGAGAAAAACTGTTTTTT. It specifies CASSRAGGEKLFF.

The chain joins TRBV10-3 to TRBJ2-1, with a possible D match to TRBD2 (6 bases). The germline gives CDR1 ENHRY, CDR2 SYGVKD. The CDR3 extends over 15 amino acids. Trimming left V 4 bases short and J 1 base short, with 11 bases between. The CDR3 here is CAISAGAGSYNEQFF. DNA for the CDR3: TGTGCCATCAGTGCGGGCGCGGGGTCCTACAATGAGCAGTTCTTC.